This passage covers 5 T cell receptor beta chains from one sample sequenced in a study of shared clonotypes between healthy human individuals. Clones were sequenced by immunoSEQ multiplex PCR, and TCRdb holds only the in-frame ones, with some missing. The data show around 2.5 million clones, roughly 93% seen once. Sequenced sample: naive CD4+ T cells from PBMCs. Subset given: CD45RA+ positively selected. Source of these receptors: a man aged 18 to 35 in good health. Some clones in this sample may be carry-over from other donors' samples.

The V call is TRBV4-1, the J call TRBJ2-7; the match to TRBD2 covers 7 bases. The V gene end was trimmed by 2 bases and the J gene end by 2 bases; junction bases not matched to a gene: 6. In germline, CDR1 is MGHRA, CDR2 YSYEKL. The CDR3 has 15 amino acids. The CDR3 coding sequence is TGCGCCAGCAGCCAAACGAGCGGGGCAACCTACGAGCAGTACTTC. Its translation is CASSQTSGATYEQYF.

This chain connects TRBV4-3 to TRBJ1-1, with D uncertain. The CDR3 covers 13 residues. V was shortened by 0 bases and J by 10 bases, with 12 bases between the two germline ends. Germline values: CDR1 LGHNA, CDR2 YSLEER. The CDR3 DNA follows: TGCGCCAGCAGCCAAGATCAAGGCAGTGGAGCTTTCTTT. This codes for CASSQDQGSGAFF.

The V call is TRBV28, the J call TRBJ2-7; D gene unclear. Germline V gene sequence: CDR1 MDHEN, CDR2 SYDVKM. The CDR3 is 13 amino acids. V gave up 8 bases and J gave up 1 base, with 12 bases separating them. The CDR3 protein is CASLRSGSYEQYF. The CDR3 nucleotides are TGTGCCAGCCTACGTTCTGGATCCTACGAGCAGTACTTC.

The chain joins TRBV19 to TRBJ1-1; 8 bases are a match to TRBD1. Unmatched junction bases numbered 6, after V lost 3 bases and J lost 3 bases. The CDR3 covers 15 residues. Per germline, CDR1 LNHDA and CDR2 SQIVND (reference sequence). The CDR3 here is CASSIRDRPHTEAFF. Written as DNA, the CDR3 is TGTGCCAGTAGTATTCGGGACAGGCCACACACTGAAGCTTTCTTT.

There are a few counts of this clone. The chain couples TRBV30 to TRBJ1-5; D may be TRBD1 (5 bases). CDR3 length: 14 amino acids. The germline V gene has CDR1 GTSNPN and CDR2 SVGIG (reference sequence). Trimming cost V 0 bases and J 3 bases, with 9 bases left between them. CDR3 sequence (DNA): TGTGCCTGGAGTGTACTGACAGTCAATCAGCCCCAGCATTTT. This gives the protein CAWSVLTVNQPQHF.